This TCR beta chain was found in a study of blood T cell repertoires in COVID-19. At the level of the study: The analysed material was cDNA or gDNA that came from T cells, B-cell-depleted T cells, or PBMCs.

Original data processing: Reference gene primer amplification yielded estimated nucleated cell counts. The data were produced by immunoSEQ multiplex PCR, yet TCRdb's version contains in-frame clones alone and is incomplete. V, J and clone size are taken as reported in that table, and D and trimming were inferred from the DNA itself. The top ten clones hold more than 0.8% of a sample with roughly 120,000 clones, 60% to 85% of them seen once. This clone was detected only once. The V segment lost 5 bases and the J segment 6 bases; nucleotides outside the gene matches: 9. This CDR3 contains 14 residues. The germline V gene has CDR1 SGHVS and CDR2 FNYEAQ.

The TCR was taken from a human donor with acute or convalescent COVID-19. The donor label of this sample is uncertain. This rearrangement joins TRBV7-6 to TRBJ1-1; 7 bases are a match to TRBD1. Sequencing was carried out using peripheral blood. CDR3 DNA: TGTGCCAGCAGCCTTAGACAGGGCAGCTCTGAAGCTTTCTTT. Its translation: CASSLRQGSSEAFF. The whole variable domain, filled in from reference TRBV7-6 and TRBJ1-1, reads GAGVSQSPRYKVTKRGQDVALRCDPISGHVSLYWYRQALGQGPEFLTYFNYEAQQDKSGLPNDRFSAERPEGSISTLTIQRTEQRDSAMYRCASSLRQGSSEAFFGQGTRLTVV.